These 29 T cell receptor beta chains share one sample of origin, sequenced in a study of response to subunit inactivated influenza vaccine. From the RT-PCR reads, TCRdb called clonotypes with MiXCR, one entry per CDR3 protein. The sample lists under 800,000 distinct CDR3 sequences; about 14% were seen once. Source: PBMCs from blood, taken 14 to 15 days before vaccination. The receptors stem from a middle-aged man who received an inactivated influenza vaccine.

The chain combines TRBV12-3 or TRBV12-4 with TRBJ1-2, with no clear D. Trimming removed 6 bases at V and 7 bases at J, with 12 bases between. This CDR3 contains 12 residues. As DNA, the CDR3 is TGTGCCAGCAGCTCCGAGCATCCTGGCTACACCTTC. Translating it yields CASSSEHPGYTF.

A note on this clonotype: The junction does not match germline at one end; this may be a read error. The chain links TRBV5-6 to TRBJ1-1, with D hard to call. The CDR3 spans 13 residues. CDR1 is SGHDT and CDR2 is YYEEEE in the germline V gene. CDR3 nucleotides: TGTGCCAGCAGCTGGTCAATGAACAGTGAAGCTTTCTTT. It yields the protein CASSWSMNSEAFF.

Only a few counts were recorded for this clonotype. The chain combines TRBV12-3 or TRBV12-4 with TRBJ2-2, with 10 bases identical to TRBD1. The V gene end was trimmed by 6 bases and the J gene end by 8 bases; junction bases not matched to a gene: 9. The CDR3 is 15 residues long. The CDR3 protein is CASSSTGGGIGELFF. In nucleotides, the CDR3 is TGTGCCAGCAGCTCGACAGGGGGCGGGATAGGGGAGCTGTTTTTT.

The chain recombines TRBV6-2 or TRBV6-3 with TRBJ1-5; maybe TRBD1 (5 bases). The ends were cut back, 6 bases at V and 1 base at J, with 25 bases in the middle. Germline V gene sequence: CDR1 MNHEY, CDR2 SVGEGT. The CDR3 is made up of 19 amino acids. CDR3: CASRPPKRQREKSNQPQHF. CDR3 nucleotide sequence: TGTGCCAGCAGGCCACCGAAACGACAGAGGGAGAAGAGCAATCAGCCCCAGCATTTT.

This chain links TRBV12-3 or TRBV12-4 with TRBJ2-1, with a tentative D call TRBD2 (5 bases). CDR3 length equals 15 residues. Between the trimmed V and J ends, which lost 5 bases and 2 bases, there was a span of 13 bases. CDR3 coding DNA: TGTGCCAGCAGTGATGGGAGTTACACCTACAATGAGCAGTTCTTC. Amino acid sequence: CASSDGSYTYNEQFF.

This clonotype was found a few times. The chain uses TRBV2 and TRBJ2-7; D may be TRBD1 (6 bases). V lost 7 bases, J lost 1 base, and 17 bases lay in between. The CDR3 totals 15 residues. CDR1 is SNHLY, CDR2 FYNNEI, per germline. CDR3 sequence reads: CASTRPGAPSYEQYF. The CDR3, as DNA: TGTGCCAGCACGCGCCCAGGGGCGCCATCCTACGAGCAGTACTTC.

CDR3 bases: TGTGCCAGCTCACCACTTTGGAATGAGCAGTTCTTC. This translates into CASSPLWNEQFF. The chain employs TRBV18 and TRBJ2-1, with D uncertain. The CDR3 runs 12 residues. CDR1 and CDR2 (germline): KGHSH, LQKENI. Deletions cut 1 base from V and 7 bases from J, with 5 bases between.

Only a few counts were recorded for this clonotype. The chain combines TRBV7-8 with TRBJ2-5, with 7 nucleotides matching TRBD2. The CDR3 consists of 16 residues. V was clipped by 1 base and J by 5 bases; unmatched bases: 10. CDR1 and CDR2 (germline): SGHVS, FQNEAQ. The CDR3 spells CASSLGEGMERETQYF. CDR3 in DNA: TGTGCCAGCAGCTTAGGGGAGGGGATGGAGCGGGAGACCCAGTACTTC.

This chain joins TRBV12-3 or TRBV12-4 and TRBJ1-2, with a weak D call TRBD1 (5 bases). Trimming pared 3 bases from V and 4 bases from J, leaving 9 bases between. The CDR3 consists of 13 residues. CDR3 loop: CASSFVGTYGYTF. The CDR3 bases are TGTGCCAGCAGTTTTGTGGGGACCTATGGCTACACCTTC.

The sample holds a few counts of this clonotype. The chain uses TRBV5-1 and TRBJ2-5; 8 nucleotides agree with TRBD2. The ends lost 4 bases at V and 2 bases at J; junction bases unmatched: 19. This CDR3 has 19 amino acids. Germline V gene data show CDR1 as SGHRS and CDR2 as YFSETQ. The CDR3 reads CASSVSTSGAQENQETQYF. In DNA form, the CDR3 reads TGCGCCAGCAGCGTATCCACTAGCGGCGCGCAAGAAAATCAAGAGACCCAGTACTTC.

This clonotype has a handful of counts. This chain connects TRBV5-6 to TRBJ2-2; 8 nucleotides align to TRBD1. The CDR3 totals 16 residues. With 1 base clipped from V and 4 bases from J, the junction kept 6 bases outside the gene matches. CDR1 and CDR2 (germline): SGHDT, YYEEEE. The CDR3 loop reads CASSLYQGASTGELFF. DNA for the CDR3: TGTGCCAGCAGCTTGTATCAGGGGGCGTCCACCGGGGAGCTGTTTTTT.

V usage is TRBV6-2 or TRBV6-3 and J usage is TRBJ2-5; no firm D call. The ends were cut back, 2 bases at V and 2 bases at J, with 9 bases in the middle. The CDR3 sequence is 14 residues long. Germline CDR1 reads MNHEY; CDR2 reads SVGEGT. The CDR3 DNA reads TGTGCCAGCAGTTACCGGCGGCGACAAGAGACCCAGTACTTC. This gives the protein CASSYRRRQETQYF.

This rearrangement joins TRBV6-1 to TRBJ1-2; TRBD1 matches at 8 bases. With V trimmed by 11 bases and J by 13 bases, 18 bases remained unmatched. The germline V gene encodes CDR1 MNHNS and CDR2 SASEGT. The CDR3 contains 13 residues. The CDR3 sequence: CASQDRVGLTPTF. CDR3 sequence (DNA): TGTGCCTCCCAGGACAGGGTGGGGCTTACTCCCACCTTC.

The V gene is TRBV19, the J gene TRBJ2-6; 9 bases agree with TRBD1. The CDR3 runs 19 residues. Germline trimming cut 4 bases from V and 0 bases from J; bases unmatched to any gene: 10. Germline CDR1 LNHDA, CDR2 SQIVND (reference sequence). CDR3 residues: CASSSPVGTGISGANVLTF. CDR3 DNA: TGTGCCAGTAGTAGTCCGGTGGGGACAGGGATCTCTGGGGCCAACGTCCTGACTTTC.

The rearrangement links TRBV4-3 to TRBJ2-3, with D possibly TRBD2 on 5 matching bases. Germline CDR1 LGHNA, CDR2 YSLEER. Trimming removed 1 base at V and 8 bases at J, with 13 bases between. This CDR3 is built from 14 residues. The CDR3 nucleotides read TGCGCCAGCAGCCAAGTCGCGAGGGAAGGTACGCAGTATTTT. It translates to CASSQVAREGTQYF.

This sequence joins TRBV7-8 and TRBJ1-1; 9 positions match TRBD1. Unmatched junction bases numbered 7, after V lost 6 bases and J lost 5 bases. This CDR3 is built from 14 residues. Germline V CDR1 and CDR2: SGHVS, FQNEAQ. The CDR3 sequence: CASRRQGVWTEAFF. As DNA, the CDR3 is TGTGCCAGCAGGAGACAGGGGGTGTGGACTGAAGCTTTCTTT. Using reference TRBV7-8 and TRBJ1-1 for the parts outside the CDR3, the full variable domain is GAGVSQSPRYKVAKRGQDVALRCDPISGHVSLFWYQQALGQGPEFLTYFQNEAQLDKSGLPSDRFFAERPEGSVSTLKIQRTQQEDSAVYLCASRRQGVWTEAFFGQGTRLTVV.

The rearrangement uses TRBV7-6 and TRBJ1-4; the match to TRBD1 covers 8 bases. The CDR3 runs 14 residues. Trimming at V came to 8 bases and at J to 4 bases, leaving 6 bases not matched to a gene. Germline lookup yields CDR1 SGHVS and CDR2 FNYEAQ. The CDR3 sequence: CASRSGQGNEKLFF. Written as DNA, the CDR3 is TGTGCCAGCCGATCCGGACAGGGTAATGAAAAACTGTTTTTT.

There are many counts of this clonotype. This rearrangement joins TRBV25-1 to TRBJ2-5; no firm D call. In germline, CDR1 is MGHDK, CDR2 SYGVNS. The CDR3 length is 12 residues. Trimming took off 2 bases at V and 2 bases at J, with 3 bases between the two ends. The CDR3 DNA is TGTGCCAGCAGTGAACCACAAGAGACCCAGTACTTC. Translated, it gives CASSEPQETQYF.

There are a few counts of this clonotype. The J gene is TRBJ1-2, the V gene TRBV5-5, with TRBD1 matching 9 bases. The CDR3 is 16 amino acids. From germline, CDR1 is SGHKS and CDR2 YYEKEE (reference sequence). V dropped 2 bases and J dropped 5; count of bases not matched to a gene: 10. CDR3 loop: CASSLLIGQGRYGYTF. The CDR3, as DNA: TGTGCCAGCAGCTTACTTATCGGACAGGGGAGGTATGGCTACACCTTC.

The genes are TRBV7-2 and TRBJ2-2, with 7 bases that match TRBD1. Germline V gene lookup returns CDR1 SGHTA and CDR2 FQGNSA. V trimming: 2 bases; J trimming: 4 bases; junction bases outside the gene matches: 13. The CDR3 runs 18 residues. The CDR3 loop is CASSLTGQNHGSTGELFF. CDR3 nucleotides: TGTGCCAGCAGCTTAACGGGACAGAATCATGGGAGCACCGGGGAGCTGTTTTTT.

The CDR3, as DNA: TGTGCCAGCAGTTCACTTAGCGGCACAGATACGCAGTATTTT. As protein: CASSSLSGTDTQYF. The V call is TRBV2, the J call TRBJ2-3; maybe TRBD2 (5 bases). The CDR3 consists of 14 residues. From germline, CDR1 is SNHLY and CDR2 FYNNEI. The V end was cut by 5 bases, the J end by 1 base, with 10 bases between.

V is TRBV10-3 and J is TRBJ2-5; D is uncertain. The germline V gene encodes CDR1 ENHRY and CDR2 SYGVKD. The CDR3 length is 13 residues. V was cut by 2 bases and J by 2 bases, with 6 bases left in between. CDR3 sequence: CAISEGIQETQYF. CDR3 coding DNA: TGTGCCATCAGTGAGGGCATTCAAGAGACCCAGTACTTC.

This clonotype has just a few counts. The J gene is TRBJ2-7, the V gene TRBV19, with TRBD2 matching over 8 bases. Per germline, CDR1 LNHDA and CDR2 SQIVND (reference sequence). The CDR3 has 16 amino acids. Trimming took 3 bases from V and 1 from J; bases not matched to a gene: 8. The DNA for the CDR3 is TGTGCCAGTAGTATCAATAGCGGGATTGGATCCTACGAGCAGTACTTC. It codes for CASSINSGIGSYEQYF.

This clonotype was detected only a few times. Possible read error: a much larger clone is one base away. The rearrangement links TRBV20-1 to TRBJ2-1; 9 nucleotides match TRBD2. Germline V CDR1 and CDR2: DFQATT, SNEGSKA (reference sequence). This CDR3 is 17 amino acids long. The CDR3 here is CSSSDFGPSGIYNEQFF. The DNA for the CDR3 is TGCAGTTCTAGTGATTTTGGCCCTAGCGGGATCTACAATGAGCAGTTCTTC.

The chain employs TRBV11-2 and TRBJ2-1, with 10 positions matching TRBD2. V shed 5 bases and J 2 bases; nucleotides not matched to a gene: 6. Germline CDR1 reads SGHAT; CDR2 reads FQNNGV. The CDR3 length is 16 residues. The CDR3, as DNA: TGTGCCAGCAGCATCGGGACTAGCGAGACCTACAATGAGCAGTTCTTC. Residues: CASSIGTSETYNEQFF.

This clonotype was seen only a few times. The chain links TRBV10-3 to TRBJ2-7; TRBD1 matches 7 bases. The germline gives CDR1 ENHRY, CDR2 SYGVKD. The junction had 4 bases not matched to a gene; V was cut back by 2 bases and J by 0 bases. The CDR3 is made up of 15 amino acids. The CDR3 reads CAISEVYRGSYEQYF. In DNA, the CDR3 is TGTGCCATCAGTGAGGTATACAGGGGCTCCTACGAGCAGTACTTC.

This sequence joins TRBV20-1 and TRBJ2-5; D possibly matches TRBD1 or TRBD2 (6 bases each). Germline V lookup: CDR1 DFQATT, CDR2 SNEGSKA (reference sequence). CDR3 length: 12 residues. Trimming took off 7 bases at V and 5 bases at J, with 14 bases between the two ends. This chain's CDR3 is CSGTGAAETQYF. As DNA, the CDR3 is TGCAGTGGGACGGGGGCGGCTGAGACCCAGTACTTC.

This chain connects TRBV5-1 to TRBJ2-2; 8 bases agree with TRBD2. Germline V gene data show CDR1 as SGHRS and CDR2 as YFSETQ. This CDR3 spans 16 amino acids. The V and J ends lost 9 bases and 0 bases, in that order; junction bases with no gene match: 10. Here the CDR3 reads CATQRGSSSNTGELFF. The CDR3 nucleotides read TGCGCCACCCAGCGGGGGTCGAGTTCGAACACCGGGGAGCTGTTTTTT.

To note about this clonotype: At one end the junction does not follow the germline gene, possibly because of a read error. V gene TRBV28 combines with J gene TRBJ2-2, with 9 bases matching TRBD1. Germline V gene data show CDR1 as MDHEN and CDR2 as SYDVKM. The CDR3 spans 16 residues. The CDR3 loop reads CASSSPTGGKTEELFF. In nucleotides, the CDR3 is TGTGCCAGCAGTTCCCCGACAGGGGGAAAGACCGAGGAGCTGTTTTTT.